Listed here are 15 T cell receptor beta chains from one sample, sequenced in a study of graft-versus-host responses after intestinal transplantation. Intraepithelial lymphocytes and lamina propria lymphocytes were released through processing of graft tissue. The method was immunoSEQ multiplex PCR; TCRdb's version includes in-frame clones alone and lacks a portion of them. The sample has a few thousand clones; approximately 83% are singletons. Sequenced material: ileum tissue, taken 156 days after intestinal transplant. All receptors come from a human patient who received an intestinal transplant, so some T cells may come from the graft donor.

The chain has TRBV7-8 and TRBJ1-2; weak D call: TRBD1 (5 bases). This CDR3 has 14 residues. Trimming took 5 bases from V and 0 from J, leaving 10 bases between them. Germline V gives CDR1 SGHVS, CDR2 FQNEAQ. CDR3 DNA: TGTGCCAGCAGCCGGGACGGAACTAACTATGGCTACACCTTC. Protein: CASSRDGTNYGYTF.

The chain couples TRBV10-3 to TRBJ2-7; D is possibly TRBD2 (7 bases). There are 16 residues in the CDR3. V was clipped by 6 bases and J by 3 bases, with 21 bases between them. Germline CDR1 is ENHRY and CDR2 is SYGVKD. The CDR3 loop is CAIRGGGAGGYYEQYF. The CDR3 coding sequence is TGTGCCATCAGGGGAGGGGGAGCCGGGGGCTACTACGAGCAGTACTTC.

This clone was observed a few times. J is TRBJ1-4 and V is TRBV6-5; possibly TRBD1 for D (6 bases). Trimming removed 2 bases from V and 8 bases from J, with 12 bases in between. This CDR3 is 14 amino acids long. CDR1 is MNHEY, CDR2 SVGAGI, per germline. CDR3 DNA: TGTGCCAGCAGTTACCGTCAGGGGAACGAAAAACTGTTTTTT. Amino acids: CASSYRQGNEKLFF.

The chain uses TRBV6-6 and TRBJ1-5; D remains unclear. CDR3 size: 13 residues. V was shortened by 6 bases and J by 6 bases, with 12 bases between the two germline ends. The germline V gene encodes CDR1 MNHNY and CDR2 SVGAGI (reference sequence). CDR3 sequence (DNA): TGTGCCAGCAGCGGGGTCGTAATTCAGCCCCAGCATTTT. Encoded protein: CASSGVVIQPQHF.

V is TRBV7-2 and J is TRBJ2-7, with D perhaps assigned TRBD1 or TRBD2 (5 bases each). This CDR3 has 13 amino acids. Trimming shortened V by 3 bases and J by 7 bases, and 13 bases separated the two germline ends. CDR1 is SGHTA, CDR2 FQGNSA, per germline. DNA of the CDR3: TGTGCCAGCAGCTTGTTGGGGGTTGGAGAGCAGTACTTC. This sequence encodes CASSLLGVGEQYF.

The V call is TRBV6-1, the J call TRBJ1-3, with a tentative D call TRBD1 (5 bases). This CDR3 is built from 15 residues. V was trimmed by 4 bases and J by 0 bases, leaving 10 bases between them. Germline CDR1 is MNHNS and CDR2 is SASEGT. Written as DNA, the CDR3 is TGTGCCAGCAGTGCCACAGGCTCCTCTGGAAACACCATATATTTT. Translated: CASSATGSSGNTIYF.

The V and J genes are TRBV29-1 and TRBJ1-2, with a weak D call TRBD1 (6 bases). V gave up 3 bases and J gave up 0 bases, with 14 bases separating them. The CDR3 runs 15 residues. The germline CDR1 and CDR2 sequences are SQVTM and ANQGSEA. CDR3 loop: CSVELGEGANYGYTF. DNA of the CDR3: TGCAGCGTTGAGCTCGGGGAGGGGGCTAACTATGGCTACACCTTC.

CDR3 amino acids: CASRTRSSYEQYF. CDR3 DNA: TGTGCCAGCAGAACAAGGAGCTCCTACGAGCAGTACTTC. This chain uses TRBV11-2 with TRBJ2-7; no clear D gene. CDR1 and CDR2 (germline): SGHAT, FQNNGV. The CDR3 extends over 13 amino acids. V shed 6 bases and J shed 0 bases, with 9 bases lying between them.

The CDR3 nucleotides are TGTGCCAGTACCCCACTTACTGGCTCTGGAAACACCATATATTTT. Protein sequence: CASTPLTGSGNTIYF. This sequence joins TRBV19 and TRBJ1-3; no definite D call. This CDR3 spans 15 amino acids. V was pared by 7 bases and J by 0 bases, with 13 bases between. CDR1 and CDR2 from the germline V gene are LNHDA and SQIVND (reference sequence).

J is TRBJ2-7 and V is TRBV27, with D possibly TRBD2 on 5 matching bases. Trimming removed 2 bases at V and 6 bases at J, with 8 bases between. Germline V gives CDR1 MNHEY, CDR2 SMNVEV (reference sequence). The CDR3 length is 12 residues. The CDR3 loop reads CASSLPGSEQYF. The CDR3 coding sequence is TGTGCCAGCAGTTTACCGGGAAGCGAGCAGTACTTC.

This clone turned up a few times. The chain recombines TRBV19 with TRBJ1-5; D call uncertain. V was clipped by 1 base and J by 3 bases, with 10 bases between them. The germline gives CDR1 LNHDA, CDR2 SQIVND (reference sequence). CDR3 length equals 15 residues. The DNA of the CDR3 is TGTGCCAGTAGTATAGGAGTCAGATACAATCAGCCCCAGCATTTT. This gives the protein CASSIGVRYNQPQHF.

In nucleotides, the CDR3 is TGTGCCTGGAGTGTAATCTCTGGAAACACCATATATTTT. Amino acid sequence: CAWSVISGNTIYF. This chain joins TRBV30 and TRBJ1-3; no reliable D call. The germline V gene encodes CDR1 GTSNPN and CDR2 SVGIG (reference sequence). The germline V and J ends were trimmed by 0 bases and 0 bases, with 3 bases remaining between them. This CDR3 region has 13 residues.

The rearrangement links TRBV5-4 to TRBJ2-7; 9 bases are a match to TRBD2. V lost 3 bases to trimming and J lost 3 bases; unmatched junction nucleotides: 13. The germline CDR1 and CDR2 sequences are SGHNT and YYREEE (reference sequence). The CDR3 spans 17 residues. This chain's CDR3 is CASSYRLAGHRRYEQYF. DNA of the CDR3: TGTGCCAGCAGCTATCGGCTAGCGGGACATCGCCGCTACGAGCAGTACTTC.

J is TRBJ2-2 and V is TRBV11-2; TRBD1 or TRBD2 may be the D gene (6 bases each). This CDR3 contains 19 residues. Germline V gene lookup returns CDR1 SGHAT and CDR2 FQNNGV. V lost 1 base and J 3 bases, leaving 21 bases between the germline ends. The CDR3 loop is CASSLVSRGLNRDTGELFF. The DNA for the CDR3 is TGTGCCAGCAGCTTAGTATCCCGGGGGCTGAATCGGGACACCGGGGAGCTGTTTTTT.

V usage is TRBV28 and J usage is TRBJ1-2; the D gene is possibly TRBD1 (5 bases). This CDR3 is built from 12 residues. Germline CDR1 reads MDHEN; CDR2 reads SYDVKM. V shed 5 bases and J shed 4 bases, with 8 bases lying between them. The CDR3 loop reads CASSRDVYGYTF. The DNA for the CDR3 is TGTGCCAGCAGTCGGGACGTCTATGGCTACACCTTC.